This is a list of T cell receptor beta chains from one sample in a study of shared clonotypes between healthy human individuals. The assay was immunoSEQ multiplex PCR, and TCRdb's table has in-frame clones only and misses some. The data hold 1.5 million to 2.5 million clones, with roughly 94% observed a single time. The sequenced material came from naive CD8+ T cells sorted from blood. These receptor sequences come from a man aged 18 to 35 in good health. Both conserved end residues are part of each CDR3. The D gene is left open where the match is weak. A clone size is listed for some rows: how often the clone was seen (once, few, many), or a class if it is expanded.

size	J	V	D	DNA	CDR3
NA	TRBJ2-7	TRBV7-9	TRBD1	TGTGCCAGCAGCTGGGGACAGGGGGCGAACTACGAGCAGTACTTC	CASSWGQGANYEQYF
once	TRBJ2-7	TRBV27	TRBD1	TGTGCCAGCAGTTTATCGTCGGGGACAGGGTTCTCCTACGAGCAGTACTTC	CASSLSSGTGFSYEQYF
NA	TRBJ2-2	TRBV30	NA	TGTGCCTGGGGCCCAGGCCTACTAGACACCGGGGAGCTGTTTTTT	CAWGPGLLDTGELFF
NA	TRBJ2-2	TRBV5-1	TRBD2	TGCGCCAGCAGTTTCAGCGGGGTCGGGGTTACCGGGGAGCTGTTTTTT	CASSFSGVGVTGELFF
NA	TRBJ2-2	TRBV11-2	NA	TGTGCCAGCAGCCCAACTAGCTATCACACCGGGGAGCTGTTTTTT	CASSPTSYHTGELFF
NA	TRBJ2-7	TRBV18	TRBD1	TGTGCCAGCTCACCGACGCCGGGACAGGAATACTACGAGCAGTACTTC	CASSPTPGQEYYEQYF
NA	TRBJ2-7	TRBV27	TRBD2	TGTGCCAGCAGTTCCTCGACTAGCGGGGTCGGCGACGAGCAGTACTTC	CASSSSTSGVGDEQYF
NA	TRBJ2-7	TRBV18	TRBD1	TGTGCCAGCTCACCACCCGAGGACAGGAGCTACGAGCAGTACTTC	CASSPPEDRSYEQYF
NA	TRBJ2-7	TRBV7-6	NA	TGTGCCAGCAGCTTACGGGACTCCTACGAGCAGTACTTC	CASSLRDSYEQYF
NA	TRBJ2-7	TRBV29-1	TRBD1	TGCAGCGTTGAGGCTTGGGTCGAGGACAGGGCCTACGAGCAGTACTTC	CSVEAWVEDRAYEQYF
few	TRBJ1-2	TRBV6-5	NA	TGTGCCAGCAGTTACGAGGGGGGCTATGGCTACACCTTC	CASSYEGGYGYTF
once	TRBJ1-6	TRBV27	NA	TGTGCCAGCAGTGCGTTCCTAGACTCCTATAATTCACCCCTCCACTTT	CASSAFLDSYNSPLHF
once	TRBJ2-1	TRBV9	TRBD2	TGTGCCAGCAACAACCCCCCCGGGGGGGCTGGTTGGAATGAGCAGTTCTTC	CASNNPPGGAGWNEQFF
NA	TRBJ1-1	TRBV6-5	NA	TGTGCCAGCAGTTACTCGACGGGGACTGAAGCTTTCTTT	CASSYSTGTEAFF
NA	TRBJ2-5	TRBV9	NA	TGTGCCAGCAGCGTAGGACGGAGGGGACAGACTCCCTTTGACCAAGAGACCCAGTACTTC	CASSVGRRGQTPFDQETQYF
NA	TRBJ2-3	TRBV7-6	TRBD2	TGTGCCAGCAGCTTAGAGGCTAGCGGGAGAATAGATACGCAGTATTTT	CASSLEASGRIDTQYF
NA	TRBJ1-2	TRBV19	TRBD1	TGTGCCAGTTCAACGGGACAGGGCAACTATGGCTACACCTTC	CASSTGQGNYGYTF
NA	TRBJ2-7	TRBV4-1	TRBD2	TGCGCCAGCAGCCAAGTTCTAGCGGGGGGCTACGAGCAGTACTTC	CASSQVLAGGYEQYF
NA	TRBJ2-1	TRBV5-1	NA	TGCGCCAGCAGCTCGGGACTCCGCAATGAGCAGTTCTTC	CASSSGLRNEQFF
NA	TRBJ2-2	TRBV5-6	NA	TGTGCCAGCAGCTTGGAAGGCGGCGGGGAGCTGTTTTTT	CASSLEGGGELFF
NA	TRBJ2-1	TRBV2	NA	TGTGCCAGCACCCGGGACGCGAGCTCCTACAATGAGCAGTTCTTC	CASTRDASSYNEQFF
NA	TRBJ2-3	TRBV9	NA	TGTGCCAGCAGCGTGGAGTCCACAGATACGCAGTATTTT	CASSVESTDTQYF
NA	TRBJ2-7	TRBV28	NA	TGTGCCAGCAGTTTAATCGAGACCTACGAGCAGTACTTC	CASSLIETYEQYF
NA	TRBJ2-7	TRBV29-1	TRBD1	TGCAGCGTTGACGGGGACAGATACGAGCAGTACTTC	CSVDGDRYEQYF
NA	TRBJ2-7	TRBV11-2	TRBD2	TGTGCCAGCAGCTTCAGGACTAGTGAAATCTACGAGCAGTACTTC	CASSFRTSEIYEQYF
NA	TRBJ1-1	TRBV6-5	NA	TGTGCCAGCAGTGTCCTCAGGGAGAACACTGAAGCTTTCTTT	CASSVLRENTEAFF
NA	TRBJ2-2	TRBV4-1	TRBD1	TGCGCCAGCAGCGCCGGGACAGGGGAGACCGGGGAGCTGTTTTTT	CASSAGTGETGELFF
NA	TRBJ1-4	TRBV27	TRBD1	TGTGCCAGCAGTCCGGACAGGGTTTCGGGTGAAAAACTGTTTTTT	CASSPDRVSGEKLFF
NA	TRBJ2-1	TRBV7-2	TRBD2	TGTGCCAGCAGCCCTGGACTAGCGGGAGGGTTCAATGAGCAGTTCTTC	CASSPGLAGGFNEQFF
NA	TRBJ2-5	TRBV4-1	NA	TGCGCCAGCAGTCACCCAGCGGGTATCCAAGAGACCCAGTACTTC	CASSHPAGIQETQYF
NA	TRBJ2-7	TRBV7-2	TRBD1	TGTGCCAGCAGCTTAGTCTTGGTCCAGGGGGCTGGGAACGAGCAGTACTTC	CASSLVLVQGAGNEQYF
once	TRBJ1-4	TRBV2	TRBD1	TGTGCCAGCAGTGAACCCCGGGACAGGGGGGAAAAACTGTTTTTT	CASSEPRDRGEKLFF
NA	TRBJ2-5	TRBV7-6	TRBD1	TGTGCCAGCAGCTCGCCAGGGGGCCTCCAAGAGACCCAGTACTTC	CASSSPGGLQETQYF
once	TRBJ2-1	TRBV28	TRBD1	TGTGCCAGCAGTTTTGGACAGGGGGGCTATGAGCAGTTCTTC	CASSFGQGGYEQFF
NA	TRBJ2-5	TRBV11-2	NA	TGTGCCAGCACCAACCCTGGAGAGACCCAGTACTTC	CASTNPGETQYF
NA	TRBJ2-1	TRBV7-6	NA	TGTGCCAGCAGCTTAGAGGCGGGTAGCTCCTACAATGAGCAGTTCTTC	CASSLEAGSSYNEQFF
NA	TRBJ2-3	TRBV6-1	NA	TGTGCCAGCAGTGAACTCTGGGCAGATACGCAGTATTTT	CASSELWADTQYF
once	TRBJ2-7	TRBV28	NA	TGTGCCAGCAGTTTACCACCCTCGACGGCCCCCTACGAGCAGTACTTC	CASSLPPSTAPYEQYF
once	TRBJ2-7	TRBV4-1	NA	TGCGCCAGCAGCCAAGAATCGGCGGACTCCTACGAGCAGTACTTC	CASSQESADSYEQYF
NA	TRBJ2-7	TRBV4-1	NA	TGCGCCAGCAGCCAACAGCGAAGCTCCTACGAGCAGTACTTC	CASSQQRSSYEQYF
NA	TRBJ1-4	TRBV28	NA	TGTGCCAGCAGGCCCAGGGCCGCAACTAATGAAAAACTGTTTTTT	CASRPRAATNEKLFF
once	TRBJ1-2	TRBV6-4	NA	TGTGCCAGCAGTGACACCCGGCAGGTTAACTATGGCTACACCTTC	CASSDTRQVNYGYTF
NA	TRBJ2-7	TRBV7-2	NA	TGTGCCAGCAGCTTAGAGGGAGTGGACAGCGATACCTACGAGCAGTACTTC	CASSLEGVDSDTYEQYF
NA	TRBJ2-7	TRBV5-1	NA	TGCGCCAGCAGCGAATTAGGGGGTCCTAGCGAGCAGTACTTC	CASSELGGPSEQYF